Below, one T cell receptor (beta chain) is given with its context. Its specificity is not known. Germline V lookup: CDR1 MNHEY, CDR2 SVGEGT. CDR3 size: 17 residues. Trimming took off 5 bases at V and 0 bases at J, with 19 bases between the two ends. The sample is drawn from a study of identical twins. TCRdb ran MiXCR on the 5' RACE reads and lists one entry per CDR3 protein. The top ten hold around 3% of the sample, which has 570,000 or so distinct CDR3 sequences, roughly 9.9% seen once. Study-wide findings and caveats: While abundant cord blood beta clonotypes carried fewer insertions, memory repertoires showed no such pattern. Out-of-frame beta chain sequences displayed weaker excess sharing between twins. The models systematically underestimated how much out-of-frame TCR alpha was shared in monozygotic twins.

These data were also filed under a second study, of yellow fever vaccine responses in identical twins.

The sample was PBMCs. The rearrangement joins TRBV6-2 or TRBV6-3 to TRBJ2-5, with D tentatively TRBD2 (6 bases). The receptor comes from a woman aged 18 to 35 in good health. CDR3 loop: CASSQRRETPYQETQYF. In DNA, the CDR3 is TGTGCCAGCAGTCAGCGCCGGGAGACACCGTACCAAGAGACCCAGTACTTC.